Shown below are 32 T cell receptor beta chains from a single sample sequenced in a study of blood T cell repertoires in COVID-19. Profiled with immunoSEQ multiplex PCR; TCRdb holds only in-frame clones, not every one. This sample carries approximately 150,000 clones, 80% to 90% of them seen once, and the ten largest clones take over 8.5%. Sequencing was done on a sample of peripheral blood. The receptor source for this set is a woman aged 45-60 years with active or convalescent COVID-19.

This chain uses TRBV14 with TRBJ2-2; D gene uncertain. CDR1 is SGHDN, CDR2 FVKESK, per germline. The CDR3 is made up of 16 amino acids. Trimming left V 3 bases short and J 4 bases short, with 15 bases between. CDR3 loop: CASSHVPSRGTGELFF. CDR3 nucleotides: TGTGCCAGCAGCCACGTACCTTCCAGAGGCACCGGGGAGCTGTTTTTT.

The chain is built from TRBV6-6 and TRBJ2-5, with 7 bases aligning to TRBD2. The CDR3 loop spans 14 amino acids. The V gene's germline CDR1 is MNHNY and CDR2 SVGAGI (reference sequence). V lost 5 bases to trimming and J lost 4 bases; unmatched junction nucleotides: 7. This CDR3 reads CASSGRWGGETQYF. CDR3 DNA sequence: TGTGCCAGCAGTGGCCGGTGGGGGGGAGAGACCCAGTACTTC.

This clone was recorded a few times. The chain has TRBV7-9 and TRBJ1-1, with 7 nucleotides matching TRBD1. V was clipped by 7 bases and J by 1 base; unmatched bases: 9. This CDR3 has 15 amino acids. CDR1 and CDR2 (germline): SEHNR, FQNEAQ (reference sequence). CDR3 residues: CASNALGGENTEAFF. Here the CDR3 DNA reads TGTGCCAGCAACGCCTTAGGGGGCGAGAACACTGAAGCTTTCTTT.

This rearrangement joins TRBV4-3 to TRBJ2-3; 8 bases line up with TRBD2. Trimming at V came to 1 base and at J to 5 bases, leaving 5 bases not matched to a gene. This CDR3 is built from 15 residues. Germline V lookup: CDR1 LGHNA, CDR2 YSLEER. The CDR3 DNA follows: TGCGCCAGCAGCCAAGCCGGGACTAGAATAGATACGCAGTATTTT. Its protein product is CASSQAGTRIDTQYF.

This clone was detected only once. The rearrangement joins TRBV10-3 to TRBJ1-1, with 8 bases identical to TRBD1. The CDR3 is made up of 16 amino acids. Trimming cost V 4 bases and J 5 bases; bases outside gene matches: 12. The V gene's germline CDR1 is ENHRY and CDR2 SYGVKD. The CDR3 region has the DNA TGTGCCATCAGTGGAGGACTAGACAGGGGCGGTACTGAAGCTTTCTTT. This gives the protein CAISGGLDRGGTEAFF.

This clone was observed a single time. This chain joins TRBV5-4 and TRBJ2-4; possibly TRBD2 for D (6 bases). The CDR3 is 12 amino acids. Germline-derived CDR1 and CDR2 are SGHNT and YYREEE (reference sequence). The V and J ends lost 2 bases and 9 bases respectively, with 9 bases between them. CDR3 in amino acids: CASSFRGSIQYF. Here the CDR3 DNA reads TGTGCCAGCAGCTTCCGGGGGAGCATTCAGTACTTC. The full variable domain, rest sourced from reference TRBV5-4 and TRBJ2-4, is ETGVTQSPTHLIKTRGQQVTLRCSSQSGHNTVSWYQQALGQGPQFIFQYYREEENGRGNFPPRFSGLQFPNYSSELNVNALELDDSALYLCASSFRGSIQYFGAGTRLSVL.

The rearrangement links TRBV7-2 to TRBJ2-1; a possible D gene is TRBD2 (5 bases). Germline CDR1 and CDR2: SGHTA and FQGNSA. Between the trimmed V and J ends, which lost 5 bases and 7 bases, there was a span of 15 bases. The CDR3 is made up of 14 amino acids. CDR3 in DNA: TGTGCCAGCAGCCCCGGGGTAGAGAATAATGAGCAGTTCTTC. Translating gives CASSPGVENNEQFF.

The rearrangement joins TRBV10-3 to TRBJ1-2, with 7 bases that match TRBD1. There are 13 residues in the CDR3. Per germline, CDR1 ENHRY and CDR2 SYGVKD. V was pared by 6 bases and J by 4 bases, with 5 bases of the junction left unmatched. The CDR3: CAISGTEIYGYTF. CDR3 in DNA: TGTGCCATCAGCGGGACAGAAATCTATGGCTACACCTTC.

This clone was counted only a few times. The chain employs TRBV2 and TRBJ2-7, with 9 bases identical to TRBD2. V lost 10 bases and J lost 5; bases outside the gene matches: 12. The CDR3 covers 14 residues. CDR1 SNHLY and CDR2 FYNNEI come from the germline V gene. CDR3 bases: TGTGCCACAGGGGCGGGGAGCGGGGGGAACGAGCAGTACTTC. Translated: CATGAGSGGNEQYF.

This sequence joins TRBV24-1 and TRBJ1-5; D gene uncertain. Germline CDR1 is KGHDR and CDR2 is SFDVKD. This CDR3 is 16 amino acids long. The V and J ends lost 3 bases and 4 bases respectively, with 15 bases between them. Here the CDR3 reads CATSDARRVGNQPQHF. Written as DNA, the CDR3 is TGTGCCACCAGTGATGCCAGGAGGGTCGGGAATCAGCCCCAGCATTTT.

The J gene is TRBJ1-6, the V gene TRBV9; a weak D match, TRBD1 (6 bases). V gave up 0 bases and J gave up 4 bases, with 14 bases separating them. The germline V gene has CDR1 SGDLS and CDR2 YYNGEE. This CDR3 has 17 residues. This chain's CDR3 is CASSVAGGLAYNSPLHF. The CDR3 DNA is TGTGCCAGCAGCGTAGCGGGGGGCCTCGCTTATAATTCACCCCTCCACTTT.

The chain recombines TRBV27 with TRBJ2-7; TRBD1 is a possible D gene (6 bases). Trimming removed 5 bases from V and 5 bases from J, with 16 bases in between. The germline V gene has CDR1 MNHEY and CDR2 SMNVEV (reference sequence). There are 14 residues in the CDR3. CDR3 in amino acids: CASSRASQGHEQYF. CDR3 in DNA: TGTGCCAGCAGTCGCGCATCCCAGGGGCACGAGCAGTACTTC.

In its sample, this clone ranks as medium-sized. V is TRBV30 and J is TRBJ1-5; possibly TRBD1 for D (6 bases). The CDR3 has 12 amino acids. The germline V and J ends were trimmed by 5 bases and 9 bases, with 14 bases remaining between them. Germline CDR1 GTSNPN, CDR2 SVGIG (reference sequence). CDR3 nucleotide sequence: TGTGCCTGGGATCAGGGGAAGGGGCCCCAGCATTTT. It is translated as CAWDQGKGPQHF.

This clone was seen just once. One end of the junction varies from germline; a read error may be responsible. This chain joins TRBV7-9 and TRBJ1-1, with TRBD1 matching over 8 bases. From germline, CDR1 is SEHNR and CDR2 FQNEAQ (reference sequence). The CDR3 has 13 residues. The CDR3 bases are TGTGCCAGCACCTTACAGGGGGGCACTGAAGCTTTCTTT. Residues: CASTLQGGTEAFF.

This chain uses TRBV6-6 with TRBJ1-1; D is possibly TRBD1 (5 bases). The V end was cut by 2 bases, the J end by 0 bases, with 13 bases between. The CDR3 length is 16 residues. Germline V gives CDR1 MNHNY, CDR2 SVGAGI (reference sequence). The CDR3 is CASSYGAGFMNTEAFF. CDR3 bases: TGTGCCAGCAGTTACGGGGCAGGGTTCATGAACACTGAAGCTTTCTTT.

V gene TRBV5-1 combines with J gene TRBJ1-5; D is unresolved. Trimming removed 0 bases from V and 4 bases from J, with 8 bases in between. The CDR3 extends over 14 amino acids. Germline V gene lookup returns CDR1 SGHRS and CDR2 YFSETQ. The CDR3 spells CASSLAPENQPQHF. CDR3 nucleotide sequence: TGCGCCAGCAGCTTGGCCCCCGAGAATCAGCCCCAGCATTTT.

V gene TRBV19 combines with J gene TRBJ2-6; a possible D gene is TRBD2 (5 bases). V was cut by 3 bases and J by 0 bases, with 15 bases left in between. The CDR3 totals 18 residues. From germline, CDR1 is LNHDA and CDR2 SQIVND (reference sequence). As DNA, the CDR3 is TGTGCCAGTAGTATGAGGGTTAACTATGTCTCTGGGGCCAACGTCCTGACTTTC. As protein: CASSMRVNYVSGANVLTF.

Only one count was recorded for this clone. The V gene is TRBV7-8, the J gene TRBJ2-2; no definite D call. Deletions cut 4 bases from V and 5 bases from J, with 8 bases between. CDR3 length: 13 amino acids. Looked up from germline, CDR1 is SGHVS and CDR2 is FQNEAQ. CDR3 in DNA: TGTGCCAGCAGCTCGTACAGTACCGGGGAGCTGTTTTTT. Encoded protein: CASSSYSTGELFF.

This clone showed up just a few times. This sequence joins TRBV9 and TRBJ1-4, with D hard to call. Trimming pared 3 bases from V and 0 bases from J, leaving 15 bases between. The CDR3 runs 17 residues. CDR1 and CDR2 from the germline V gene are SGDLS and YYNGEE. The CDR3 reads CASSALSVLATNEKLFF. The DNA of the CDR3 is TGTGCCAGCAGCGCTCTTTCCGTATTAGCAACTAATGAAAAACTGTTTTTT.

This clone has a single count. V usage is TRBV14 and J usage is TRBJ2-1; D is ambiguous. CDR3 length equals 11 residues. V was trimmed by 4 bases and J by 8 bases, leaving 6 bases between them. Germline V lookup: CDR1 SGHDN, CDR2 FVKESK. The CDR3, as DNA: TGTGCCAGCAGCCCACTCGATGAGCAGTTCTTC. Translated, it gives CASSPLDEQFF. Filled out from reference TRBV14 and TRBJ2-1, the complete variable domain reads EAGVTQFPSHSVIEKGQTVTLRCDPISGHDNLYWYRRVMGKEIKFLLHFVKESKQDESGMPNNRFLAERTGGTYSTLKVQPAELEDSGVYFCASSPLDEQFFGPGTRLTVL.

This clone was detected only a few times. This chain joins TRBV11-3 and TRBJ1-1; 7 positions match TRBD1. V lost 2 bases and J lost 7; bases outside the gene matches: 13. From germline, CDR1 is SGHNT and CDR2 YENEEA. The CDR3 contains 16 residues. CDR3 nucleotide sequence: TGTGCCAGCAGCTTACGCAGGGACAGTGGGTGGCATGAAGCTTTCTTT. This gives the protein CASSLRRDSGWHEAFF. The variable domain in full, with the rest retrieved from reference TRBV11-3 and TRBJ1-1, is EAGVVQSPRYKIIEKKQPVAFWCNPISGHNTLYWYLQNLGQGPELLIRYENEEAVDDSQLPKDRFSAERLKGVDSTLKIQPAELGDSAVYLCASSLRRDSGWHEAFFGQGTRLTVV.

The chain uses TRBV7-3 and TRBJ2-5, with TRBD2 matching over 10 bases. The CDR3 covers 15 residues. Germline CDR1 and CDR2: SGHTA and FQGTGA. Trimming cost V 7 bases and J 5 bases; bases outside gene matches: 10. CDR3 nucleotides: TGTGCCAGCACTCCCGGGACTAGCGTCCAGGAGACCCAGTACTTC. This translates into CASTPGTSVQETQYF.

This chain connects TRBV7-9 to TRBJ2-3; D is possibly TRBD2 (6 bases). Trimming stripped 5 bases from V and 4 bases from J, with 19 bases between. The CDR3 has 16 residues. CDR1 is SEHNR, CDR2 FQNEAQ, per germline (reference sequence). Here the CDR3 DNA reads TGTGCCAGCAGCCCCAGGGACTGGAACGGCCCAGATACGCAGTATTTT. Protein product: CASSPRDWNGPDTQYF.

The chain employs TRBV19 and TRBJ2-7; a possible D gene is TRBD1 (6 bases). The V end lost 4 bases, the J end lost 2 bases, and 18 bases lay between the germline ends. The germline V gene encodes CDR1 LNHDA and CDR2 SQIVND (reference sequence). The CDR3 extends over 16 amino acids. The CDR3 DNA sequence: TGTGCCAGTAGTAGTTCTGGGGGCAGTCGAACCTACGAGCAGTACTTC. This translates into CASSSSGGSRTYEQYF. Filled out from reference TRBV19 and TRBJ2-7, the complete variable domain reads DGGITQSPKYLFRKEGQNVTLSCEQNLNHDAMYWYRQDPGQGLRLIYYSQIVNDFQKGDIAEGYSVSREKKESFPLTVTSAQKNPTAFYLCASSSSGGSRTYEQYFGPGTRLTVT.

The genes are TRBV6-5 and TRBJ1-2, with TRBD1 matching 7 bases. V lost 6 bases and J lost 8; bases outside the gene matches: 12. CDR1 and CDR2 (germline): MNHEY, SVGAGI. The CDR3 has 14 residues. CDR3 nucleotides: TGTGCCAGCAGAGACCAAGGGACAGCCCAAGGCTACACCTTC. Its protein product is CASRDQGTAQGYTF.

This chain links TRBV19 with TRBJ2-1; TRBD2 matches 9 bases. Trimming took 6 bases from V and 2 from J; bases not matched to a gene: 8. CDR3 size: 16 residues. CDR1 and CDR2 (germline): LNHDA, SQIVND (reference sequence). The CDR3, as DNA: TGTGCCAGTAGCACTTCTAGCGGGGTTGCCTACAATGAGCAGTTCTTC. Its protein product is CASSTSSGVAYNEQFF.

This chain connects TRBV7-9 to TRBJ2-1; no clear D gene. Looked up from germline, CDR1 is SEHNR and CDR2 is FQNEAQ (reference sequence). The CDR3 extends over 12 amino acids. Between the trimmed V and J ends, which lost 1 base and 10 bases, there was a span of 8 bases. The CDR3 DNA reads as TGTGCCAGCAGCTTAGTTGGCTCAGAGCAGTTCTTC. Its protein is CASSLVGSEQFF.

This chain links TRBV3-1 (or the pseudogene TRBV3-2) with TRBJ2-2; TRBD2 aligns across 7 bases. V gave up 3 bases and J gave up 1 base; unmatched junction bases: 2. The germline CDR1 and CDR2 sequences are LGHDT and YNNKEL (reference sequence). The length of the CDR3 is 15 residues. The CDR3 DNA sequence: TGTGCCAGCAGCCAGGGGACTATGAACACCGGGGAGCTGTTTTTT. Translated, it gives CASSQGTMNTGELFF.

The CDR3, as DNA: TGTGCCAGCAGGAAAGGGGCAGAGACCCAGTACTTC. The encoded protein is CASRKGAETQYF. The V gene is TRBV2, the J gene TRBJ2-5, with D possibly TRBD1 on 5 matching bases. The length of the CDR3 is 12 residues. Trimming removed 6 bases at V and 4 bases at J, with 9 bases between. Germline lookup yields CDR1 SNHLY and CDR2 FYNNEI.

J is TRBJ1-4 and V is TRBV6-2 or TRBV6-3; 8 bases match TRBD1. This CDR3 is 15 amino acids long. Germline V gives CDR1 MNHEY, CDR2 SVGEGT. The ends lost 4 bases at V and 7 bases at J; junction bases unmatched: 8. CDR3 nucleotides: TGTGCCAGCAGTTTTCCCCCGACAGGGGTTGAAAAACTGTTTTTT. This gives the protein CASSFPPTGVEKLFF.

The gene calls are TRBV27 and TRBJ1-1; D call uncertain. CDR1 is MNHEY and CDR2 is SMNVEV in the germline V gene (reference sequence). V was cut by 3 bases and J by 1 base, with 6 bases left in between. The CDR3 runs 13 residues. The CDR3 protein is CASSLGRNTEAFF. CDR3 DNA sequence: TGTGCCAGCAGTTTGGGCCGGAACACTGAAGCTTTCTTT.

The chain links TRBV7-2 to TRBJ2-5; TRBD2 agrees at 11 bases. CDR1 SGHTA and CDR2 FQGNSA come from the germline V gene. The J segment lost 5 bases and the V segment lost 3 bases, leaving 5 bases of the junction unmatched. The CDR3 is 15 amino acids. The CDR3 DNA sequence: TGTGCCAGCAGCTTTAGCGGGAGGGAGGAGGAGACCCAGTACTTC. This codes for CASSFSGREEETQYF.